These 7 T cell receptor beta chains share one sample of origin, sequenced in a study of blood T cell repertoires in COVID-19. The method was immunoSEQ multiplex PCR; TCRdb's version includes in-frame clones alone and lacks a portion of them. The sample lists under 300,000 clones, approximately 91% occurring once. Sequencing was done on a sample of PBMCs or T cells enriched from blood (not recorded which). These receptors all come from a woman younger than 45 who had recovered from COVID-19.

This clone was observed a single time. The genes are TRBV10-3 and TRBJ1-1; weak D call: TRBD1 (6 bases). In germline, CDR1 is ENHRY, CDR2 SYGVKD. The length of the CDR3 is 16 residues. The V end was cut by 3 bases, the J end by 4 bases, with 18 bases between. CDR3 amino acids: CAISDRPGQLSTEAFF. DNA of the CDR3: TGTGCCATCAGTGATCGCCCTGGACAGCTTTCCACTGAAGCTTTCTTT.

This chain links TRBV9 with TRBJ2-3, with 11 bases that match TRBD2. The CDR3 has 18 amino acids. With 0 bases clipped from V and 3 bases from J, the junction kept 9 bases outside the gene matches. Germline CDR1 is SGDLS and CDR2 is YYNGEE. CDR3 amino acids: CASSVGRTSGPITDTQYF. The DNA of the CDR3 is TGTGCCAGCAGCGTAGGGCGGACTAGCGGGCCAATAACAGATACGCAGTATTTT.

This chain links TRBV23-1 with TRBJ1-1; D is undetermined. TRBV23-1 is reported as an ORF; its role is uncertain. This CDR3 is built from 16 residues. V was shortened by 2 bases and J by 0 bases, with 13 bases between the two germline ends. CDR3 nucleotides: TGCGCCAGCAGTCAAGGGCAGGAAAAAATGAACACTGAAGCTTTCTTT. Translating gives CASSQGQEKMNTEAFF.

This clone showed up just once. V gene TRBV5-1 combines with J gene TRBJ1-4; 7 nucleotides agree with TRBD1. The length of the CDR3 is 15 residues. Trimming took 0 bases from V and 6 from J; bases not matched to a gene: 5. Germline V gives CDR1 SGHRS, CDR2 YFSETQ. CDR3 nucleotides: TGCGCCAGCAGCTTGGATCGGGACAGAGATGAAAAACTGTTTTTT. It is translated as CASSLDRDRDEKLFF.

The chain links TRBV11-2 to TRBJ2-3; 8 nucleotides align to TRBD1. CDR3 length: 16 residues. J was trimmed by 3 bases and V by 1 base; bases with no gene match: 6. Germline loops: CDR1 SGHAT, CDR2 FQNNGV. The CDR3 reads CASSLAIGQGTDTQYF. The CDR3 DNA is TGTGCCAGCAGCTTAGCGATTGGACAGGGAACAGATACGCAGTATTTT.

The chain recombines TRBV19 with TRBJ1-1, with D unclear. Germline lookup yields CDR1 LNHDA and CDR2 SQIVND (reference sequence). V was trimmed by 7 bases and J by 0 bases, leaving 12 bases between them. The CDR3 runs to 14 residues. The DNA for the CDR3 is TGTGCCAGTATAGGGCCGGGGTTGAACACTGAAGCTTTCTTT. This encodes CASIGPGLNTEAFF.

J is TRBJ1-3 and V is TRBV30, with TRBD1 matching 8 bases. V shed 5 bases and J 0 bases; nucleotides not matched to a gene: 21. Germline V gene data show CDR1 as GTSNPN and CDR2 as SVGIG (reference sequence). This CDR3 is built from 20 residues. In DNA, the CDR3 is TGTGCCTGGGGAAAGACAGGGGTCAGGGGCTTGACATCCTCTGGAAACACCATATATTTT. It translates to CAWGKTGVRGLTSSGNTIYF.